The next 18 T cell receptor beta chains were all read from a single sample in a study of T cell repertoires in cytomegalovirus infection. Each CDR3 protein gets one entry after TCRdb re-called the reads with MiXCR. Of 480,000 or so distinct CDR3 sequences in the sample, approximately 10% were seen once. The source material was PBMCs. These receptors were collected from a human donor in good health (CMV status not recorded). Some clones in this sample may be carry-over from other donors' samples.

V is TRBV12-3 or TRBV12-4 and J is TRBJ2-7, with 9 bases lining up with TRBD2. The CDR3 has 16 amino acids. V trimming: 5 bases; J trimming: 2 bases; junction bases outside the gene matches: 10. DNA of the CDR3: TGTGCCAGCAGTCCGTTTGCCGGCGGGAGGGCCTACGAGCAGTACTTC. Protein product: CASSPFAGGRAYEQYF.

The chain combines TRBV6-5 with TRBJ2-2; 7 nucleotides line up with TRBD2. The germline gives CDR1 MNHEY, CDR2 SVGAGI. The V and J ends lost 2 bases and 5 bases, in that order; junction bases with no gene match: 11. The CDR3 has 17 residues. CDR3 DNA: TGTGCCAGCAGTTACGTCGGCGGGGGATCGAGGACCGGGGAGCTGTTTTTT. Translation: CASSYVGGGSRTGELFF.

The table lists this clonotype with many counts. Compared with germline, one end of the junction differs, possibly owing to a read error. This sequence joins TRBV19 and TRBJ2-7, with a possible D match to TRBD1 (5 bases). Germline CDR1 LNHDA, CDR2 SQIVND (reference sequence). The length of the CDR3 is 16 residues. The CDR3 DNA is TGTGCCAGTAGTGTAGACAGCCCGAAAGGGTCCTACGAGCAGTACTTC. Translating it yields CASSVDSPKGSYEQYF.

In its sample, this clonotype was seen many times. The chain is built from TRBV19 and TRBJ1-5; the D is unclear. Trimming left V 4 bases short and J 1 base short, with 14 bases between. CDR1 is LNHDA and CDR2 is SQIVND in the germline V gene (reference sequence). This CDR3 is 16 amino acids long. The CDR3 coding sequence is TGTGCCAGTAGTAGACGGGTCGAGGCAAGCAATCAGCCCCAGCATTTT. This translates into CASSRRVEASNQPQHF.

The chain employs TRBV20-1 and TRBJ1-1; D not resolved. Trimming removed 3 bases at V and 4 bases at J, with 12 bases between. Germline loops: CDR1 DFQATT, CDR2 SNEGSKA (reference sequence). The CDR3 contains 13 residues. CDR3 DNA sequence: TGCAGTGCTAGTTGGCGCGTTGGCACTGAAGCTTTCTTT. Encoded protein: CSASWRVGTEAFF.

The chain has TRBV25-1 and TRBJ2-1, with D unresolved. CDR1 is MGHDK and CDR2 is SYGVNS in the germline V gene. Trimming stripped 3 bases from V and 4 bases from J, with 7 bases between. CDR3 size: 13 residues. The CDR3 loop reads CASSDDGYNEQFF. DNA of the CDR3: TGTGCCAGCAGTGATGACGGGTACAATGAGCAGTTCTTC.

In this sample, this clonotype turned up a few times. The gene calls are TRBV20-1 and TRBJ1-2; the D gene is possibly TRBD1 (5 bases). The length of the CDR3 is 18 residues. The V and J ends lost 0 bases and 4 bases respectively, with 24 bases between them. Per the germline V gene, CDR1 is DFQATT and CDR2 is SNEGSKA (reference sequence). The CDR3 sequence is CSARDVGGEGGKVYGYTF. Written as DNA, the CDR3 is TGCAGTGCTAGAGATGTGGGAGGGGAGGGCGGAAAAGTCTATGGCTACACCTTC.

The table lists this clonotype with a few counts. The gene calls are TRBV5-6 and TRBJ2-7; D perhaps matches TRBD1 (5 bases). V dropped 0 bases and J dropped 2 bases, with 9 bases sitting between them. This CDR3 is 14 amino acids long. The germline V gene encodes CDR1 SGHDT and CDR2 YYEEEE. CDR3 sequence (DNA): TGTGCCAGCAGCTTGGATCCAGGGCCCTACGAGCAGTACTTC. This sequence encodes CASSLDPGPYEQYF.

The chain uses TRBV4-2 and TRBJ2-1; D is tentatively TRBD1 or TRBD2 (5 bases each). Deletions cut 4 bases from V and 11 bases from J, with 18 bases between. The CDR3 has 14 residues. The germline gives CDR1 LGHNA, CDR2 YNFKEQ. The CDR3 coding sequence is TGTGCCAGCAGCCCAACAGGACTGGCCAAAAAGCAGTTCTTC. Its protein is CASSPTGLAKKQFF.

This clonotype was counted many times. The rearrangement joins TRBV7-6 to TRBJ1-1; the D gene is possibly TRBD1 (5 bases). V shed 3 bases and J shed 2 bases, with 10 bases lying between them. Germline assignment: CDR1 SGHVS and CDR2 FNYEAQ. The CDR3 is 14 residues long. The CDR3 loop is CASSLQGPNTEAFF. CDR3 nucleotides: TGTGCCAGCAGCTTGCAGGGCCCCAACACTGAAGCTTTCTTT.

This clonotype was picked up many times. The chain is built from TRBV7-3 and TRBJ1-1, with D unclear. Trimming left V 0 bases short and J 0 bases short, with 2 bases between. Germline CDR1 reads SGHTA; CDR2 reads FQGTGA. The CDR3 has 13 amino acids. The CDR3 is CASSLTLNTEAFF. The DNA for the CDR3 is TGTGCCAGCAGCTTAACCTTGAACACTGAAGCTTTCTTT.

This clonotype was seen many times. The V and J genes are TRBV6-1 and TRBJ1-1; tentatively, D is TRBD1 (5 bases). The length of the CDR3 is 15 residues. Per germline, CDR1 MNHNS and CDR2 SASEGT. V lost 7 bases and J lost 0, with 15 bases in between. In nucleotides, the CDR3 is TGTGCCAGCACCCTAAGACAGAGAATGAACACTGAAGCTTTCTTT. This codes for CASTLRQRMNTEAFF.

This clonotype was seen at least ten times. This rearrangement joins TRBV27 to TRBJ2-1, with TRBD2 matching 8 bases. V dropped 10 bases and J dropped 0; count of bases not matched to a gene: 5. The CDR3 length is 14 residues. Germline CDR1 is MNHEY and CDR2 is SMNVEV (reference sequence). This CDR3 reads CATPLAGSYNEQFF. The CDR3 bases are TGTGCCACCCCCCTAGCGGGCTCCTACAATGAGCAGTTCTTC.

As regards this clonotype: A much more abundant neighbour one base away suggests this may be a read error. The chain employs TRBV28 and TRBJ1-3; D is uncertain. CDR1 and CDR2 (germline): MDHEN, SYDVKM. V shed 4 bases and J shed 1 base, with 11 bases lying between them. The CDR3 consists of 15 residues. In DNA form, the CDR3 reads TGTGCCAGCAGTTCTCCTCGGGGTTCTGGAAACACCATATATTTT. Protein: CASSSPRGSGNTIYF.

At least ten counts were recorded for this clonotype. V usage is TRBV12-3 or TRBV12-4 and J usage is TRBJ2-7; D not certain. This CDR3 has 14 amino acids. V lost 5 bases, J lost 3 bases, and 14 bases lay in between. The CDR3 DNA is TGTGCCAGCAGTATTGCTCCGGCGGTCTACGAGCAGTACTTC. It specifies CASSIAPAVYEQYF.

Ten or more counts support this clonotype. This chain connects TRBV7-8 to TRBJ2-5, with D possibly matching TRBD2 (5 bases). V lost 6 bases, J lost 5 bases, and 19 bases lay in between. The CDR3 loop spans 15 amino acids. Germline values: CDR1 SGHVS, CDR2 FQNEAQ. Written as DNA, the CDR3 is TGTGCCAGCAGTCCCCGAGTCGGGGTGCGGGAGACCCAGTACTTC. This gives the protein CASSPRVGVRETQYF. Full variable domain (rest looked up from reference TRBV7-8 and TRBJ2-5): GAGVSQSPRYKVAKRGQDVALRCDPISGHVSLFWYQQALGQGPEFLTYFQNEAQLDKSGLPSDRFFAERPEGSVSTLKIQRTQQEDSAVYLCASSPRVGVRETQYFGPGTRLLVL.

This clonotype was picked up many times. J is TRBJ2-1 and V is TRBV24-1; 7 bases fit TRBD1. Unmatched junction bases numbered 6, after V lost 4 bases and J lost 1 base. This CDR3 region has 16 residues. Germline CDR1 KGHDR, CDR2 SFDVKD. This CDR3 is CATSDPDRVSYNEQFF. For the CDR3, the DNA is TGTGCCACCAGTGACCCCGACAGGGTATCCTACAATGAGCAGTTCTTC.

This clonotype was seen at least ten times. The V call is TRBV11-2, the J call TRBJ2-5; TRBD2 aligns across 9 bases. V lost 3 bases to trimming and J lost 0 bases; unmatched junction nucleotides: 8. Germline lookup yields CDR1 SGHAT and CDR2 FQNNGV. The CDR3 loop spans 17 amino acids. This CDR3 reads CASSFSGGTIYQETQYF. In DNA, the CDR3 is TGTGCCAGCAGCTTTAGCGGGGGAACCATCTACCAAGAGACCCAGTACTTC.